The rows below give T cell receptor beta chains drawn from one sample of a study of T cell repertoires in cytomegalovirus infection. What these receptors recognize is not known. A single record per CDR3 protein comes from TCRdb applying MiXCR to the reads. The sample comprises about 270,000 distinct CDR3 sequences, about 20% of which are singletons, and about 21% rests with the top ten. The sequenced sample was cultured PBMCs, obtained from culture after CMV antigen stimulation. All receptors derive from a human donor in good health (CMV status not recorded). Some clones in this sample may be carry-over from other donors' samples. The CDR3 runs from the conserved cysteine through the conserved F or W. Each record gives: D gene, clone size, J gene, V gene, CDR3 DNA, CDR3 protein. A D gene is named only where the DNA matches it firmly. Only some rows state a clone size, as once, few, many or a class for expanded clones.

-,-,TRBJ1-5,TRBV5-8,TGTGCCAGCAGCTTCGGCTCACTTTTGGGGCTGCAGCCCCAGCATTTT,CASSFGSLLGLQPQHF
-,-,TRBJ2-7,TRBV5-1,TGCGCCAGCATCCCCGGGGACAACGGATACGAGCAGTACTTC,CASIPGDNGYEQYF
-,few,TRBJ2-1,TRBV27,TGTGCCAGCAGTTCCTGGACCCCTACCGCGGGGGAGGGGGACGAGCAGTTCTTC,CASSSWTPTAGEGDEQFF
-,-,TRBJ2-4,TRBV6-8,TGTGCCAGCAGCCCGGACGGGGCCCAAAACATTCAGTACTTC,CASSPDGAQNIQYF
TRBD2,few,TRBJ2-1,TRBV29-1,TGCAGCGTTGAACCGATGAGCGGGAGCCACAATGAGCAGTTCTTC,CSVEPMSGSHNEQFF
-,few,TRBJ2-2,TRBV19,TGTGCCAGTAGTGTACACATGAGGGTTGTCACCGGGGAGCTGTTTTTT,CASSVHMRVVTGELFF
-,few,TRBJ2-2,TRBV4-3,TGCGCCAGCAGCCTCTCTATTTTGGGAGTCGGGGAGCTGTTTTTT,CASSLSILGVGELFF
-,-,TRBJ1-5,TRBV6-1,TGTGCCAGCAGTCCAGGGACGGAATATCAGCCCCAGCATTTT,CASSPGTEYQPQHF
TRBD1,few,TRBJ1-2,TRBV18,TGTGCCAGCTCACCACGAACAGGGGGCAGGGACTATGGCTACACCTTC,CASSPRTGGRDYGYTF
TRBD1,-,TRBJ2-7,TRBV27,TGTGCCAGCAGTACTCGGCTTCCCGTTGAGGGACAGAAAAGCTACGAGCAGTACTTC,CASSTRLPVEGQKSYEQYF